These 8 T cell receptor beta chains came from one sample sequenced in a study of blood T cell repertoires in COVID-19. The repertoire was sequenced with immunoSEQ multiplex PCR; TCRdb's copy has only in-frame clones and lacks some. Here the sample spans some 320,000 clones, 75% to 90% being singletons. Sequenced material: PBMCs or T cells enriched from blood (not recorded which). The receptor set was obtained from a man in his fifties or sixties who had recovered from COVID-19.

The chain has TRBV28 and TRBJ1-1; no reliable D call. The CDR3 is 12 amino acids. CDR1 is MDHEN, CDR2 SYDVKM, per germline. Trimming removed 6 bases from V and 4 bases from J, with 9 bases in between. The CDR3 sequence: CASRKRSTEAFF. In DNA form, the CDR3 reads TGTGCCAGCAGAAAGAGGAGCACTGAAGCTTTCTTT.

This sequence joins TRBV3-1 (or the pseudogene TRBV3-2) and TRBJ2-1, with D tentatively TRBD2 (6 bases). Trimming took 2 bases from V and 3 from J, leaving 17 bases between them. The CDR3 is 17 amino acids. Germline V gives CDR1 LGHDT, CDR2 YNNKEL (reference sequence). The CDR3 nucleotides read TGTGCCAGCAGCCAAACATATGCGGGACGGGTCTACAATGAGCAGTTCTTC. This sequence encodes CASSQTYAGRVYNEQFF.

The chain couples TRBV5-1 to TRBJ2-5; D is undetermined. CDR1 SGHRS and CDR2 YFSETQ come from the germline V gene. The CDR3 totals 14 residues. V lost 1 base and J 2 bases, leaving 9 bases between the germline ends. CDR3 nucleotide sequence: TGCGCCAGCAGCTTGCGGAGTCCTCAAGAGACCCAGTACTTC. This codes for CASSLRSPQETQYF. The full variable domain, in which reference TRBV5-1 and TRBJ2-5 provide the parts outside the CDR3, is KAGVTQTPRYLIKTRGQQVTLSCSPISGHRSVSWYQQTPGQGLQFLFEYFSETQRNKGNFPGRFSGRQFSNSRSEMNVSTLELGDSALYLCASSLRSPQETQYFGPGTRLLVL.

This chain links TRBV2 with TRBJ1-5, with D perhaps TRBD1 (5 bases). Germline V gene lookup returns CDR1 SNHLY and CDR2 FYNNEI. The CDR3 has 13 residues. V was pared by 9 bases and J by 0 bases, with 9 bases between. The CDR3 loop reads CASKTDSNQPQHF. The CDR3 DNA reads TGTGCCAGTAAGACAGATAGCAATCAGCCCCAGCATTTT.

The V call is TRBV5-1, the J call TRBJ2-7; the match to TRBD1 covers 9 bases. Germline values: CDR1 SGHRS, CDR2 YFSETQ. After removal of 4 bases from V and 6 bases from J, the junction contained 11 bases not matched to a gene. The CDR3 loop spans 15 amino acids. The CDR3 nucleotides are TGCGCCAGCAGCCCCCAGAGGACAGGGGTGGCCGAGCAGTACTTC. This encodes CASSPQRTGVAEQYF.

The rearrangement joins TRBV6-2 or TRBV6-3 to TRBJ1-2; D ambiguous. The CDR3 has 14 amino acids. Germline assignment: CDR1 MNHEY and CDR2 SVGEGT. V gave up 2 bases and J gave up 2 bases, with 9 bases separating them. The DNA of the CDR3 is TGTGCCAGCAGTTACGCCCCGGGGAACTATGGCTACACCTTC. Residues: CASSYAPGNYGYTF.

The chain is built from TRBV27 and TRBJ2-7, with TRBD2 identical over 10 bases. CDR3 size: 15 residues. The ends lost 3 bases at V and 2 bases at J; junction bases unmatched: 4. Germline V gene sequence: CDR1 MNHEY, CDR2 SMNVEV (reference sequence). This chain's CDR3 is CASSFGLAETYEQYF. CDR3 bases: TGTGCCAGCAGTTTCGGACTAGCGGAGACCTACGAGCAGTACTTC.

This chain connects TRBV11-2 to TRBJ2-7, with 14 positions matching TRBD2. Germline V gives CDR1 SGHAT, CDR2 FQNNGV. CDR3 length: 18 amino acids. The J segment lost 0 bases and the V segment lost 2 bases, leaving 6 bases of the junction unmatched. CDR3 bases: TGTGCCAGCAGCTTATTCTCGGGACTAGCGGGGGACTCCTACGAGCAGTACTTC. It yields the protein CASSLFSGLAGDSYEQYF. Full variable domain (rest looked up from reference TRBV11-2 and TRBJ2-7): EAGVAQSPRYKIIEKRQSVAFWCNPISGHATLYWYQQILGQGPKLLIQFQNNGVVDDSQLPKDRFSAERLKGVDSTLKIQPAKLEDSAVYLCASSLFSGLAGDSYEQYFGPGTRLTVT.